The T cell receptor (beta chain) under discussion was sequenced for a study of beta chain bispecific antibodies for T cell cancers. Findings and limits, study-wide: Versus anti-CD19, anti-TRBV12 exposure cut the TRBV12-3 share of TRBV signal by more than 98%. Normal T cells contributed less of the targeted TRBV signal than the leukemia cells did.

This CDR3 comprises 13 residues. The V gene's germline CDR1 is SGHRS and CDR2 YFSETQ. With 4 bases removed from V and 10 bases from J, the gap between germline ends came to 15 bases. TCRdb re-called the 5' RACE reads with MiXCR, one entry per CDR3 protein. The repertoire holds roughly 19,000 distinct CDR3 sequences, 2% to 2.5% seen once, with under 5.5% in the top ten. This clonotype came up many times. The antigen remains undetermined. Blood mononuclear cells were expanded for about 3 days using either OKT3 anti-CD3 antibody or CD3/CD28 beads. This sample: Jurkat plus normal T cells with anti-TRBV12 bispecific. Cocultures held approximately 50,000 normal T cells, approximately 50,000 targets, and bispecific antibody.

The sample was healthy donor T cells cultured with leukemia cells, taken from a culture containing a bispecific antibody targeting TCR Vbeta12. This rearrangement joins TRBV5-1 to TRBJ2-1, with D perhaps TRBD1 or TRBD2 (6 bases each). The sequence was obtained from a human donor in good health. Some clones in this sample may be carry-over from other donors' samples. Here the CDR3 DNA reads TGCGCCAGCAGCCCTCGTGAGGGGGGCGAGCAGTTCTTC. It is translated as CASSPREGGEQFF.